The subject of this entry is one TCR beta chain. Its antigen is undetermined. This sample is drawn from a study of cytomegalovirus exposure and HLA in healthy donors. The PCR was carried out with 60 Vbeta primers and 13 Jbeta primers. Some clones are missing from TCRdb's copy, which holds only in-frame ones; the method was immunoSEQ multiplex PCR. The sample lists 150,000 to 200,000 clones, 80% to 85% seen once, with approximately 1.2% in the top ten. With 4 bases clipped from V and 0 bases from J, the junction kept 3 bases outside the gene matches. The germline V gene has CDR1 MNHNS and CDR2 SASEGT. The CDR3 totals 16 residues. Study-wide findings and caveats: The presence/absence work took it that sequencing depth was about the same across donors. CMV serostatus alone was available as immune exposure information. A later analysis found that most CMV-associated TCR beta chains appeared HLA-restricted. The listing of some 170 TCR beta chains classed them as cytomegalovirus-associated.

The source material was PBMCs. The sequence was collected from a boy aged 2 to 9 in good health and CMV-seronegative. The rearrangement joins TRBV6-1 to TRBJ1-5; 10 nucleotides align to TRBD1. The CDR3 DNA reads TGTGCCAGCAGTGGGACAGGGGGACATAGCAATCAGCCCCAGCATTTT. Translation: CASSGTGGHSNQPQHF.